Only a few counts were recorded for the clone carrying this T cell receptor (beta chain). What it recognizes is unknown. With 8 bases clipped from V and 4 bases from J, the junction kept 5 bases outside the gene matches. The CDR3 contains 15 residues. These data belong to a study of T cell repertoires in cytomegalovirus infection. As for the study in general: It was recently identified HLA-C-restricted and well-studied HLA-B-restricted CMV epitopes that the study used. CMV infection and matching HLA type were both indicated by public TCR beta signatures.

From the reads, TCRdb called clonotypes with MiXCR, one entry per CDR3 protein. The table lists hundreds of thousands of distinct CDR3 sequences, about 30% of them singletons. The J gene is TRBJ2-3, the V gene TRBV12-3 or TRBV12-4; the match to TRBD2 covers 14 bases. The TCR was taken from a human donor in good health (CMV status not recorded). Some clones in this sample may be carry-over from other donors' samples. Here the sequenced sample was cultured PBMCs, taken from culture after CMV antigen stimulation. CDR3 amino acids: CASYRLAGGPDTQYF. CDR3 nucleotides: TGTGCCAGCTACCGACTAGCGGGGGGGCCAGATACGCAGTATTTT.